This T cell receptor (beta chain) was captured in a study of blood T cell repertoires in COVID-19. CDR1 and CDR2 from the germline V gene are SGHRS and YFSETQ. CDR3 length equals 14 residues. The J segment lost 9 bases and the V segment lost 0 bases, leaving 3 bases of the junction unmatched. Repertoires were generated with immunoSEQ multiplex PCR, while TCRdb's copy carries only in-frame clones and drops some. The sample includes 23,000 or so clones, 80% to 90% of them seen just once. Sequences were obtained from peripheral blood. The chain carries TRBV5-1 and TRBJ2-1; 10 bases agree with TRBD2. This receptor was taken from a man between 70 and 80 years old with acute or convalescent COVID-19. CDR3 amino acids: CASSLGTSGGEQFF. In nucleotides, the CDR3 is TGCGCCAGCAGCTTGGGGACTAGCGGAGGTGAGCAGTTCTTC.